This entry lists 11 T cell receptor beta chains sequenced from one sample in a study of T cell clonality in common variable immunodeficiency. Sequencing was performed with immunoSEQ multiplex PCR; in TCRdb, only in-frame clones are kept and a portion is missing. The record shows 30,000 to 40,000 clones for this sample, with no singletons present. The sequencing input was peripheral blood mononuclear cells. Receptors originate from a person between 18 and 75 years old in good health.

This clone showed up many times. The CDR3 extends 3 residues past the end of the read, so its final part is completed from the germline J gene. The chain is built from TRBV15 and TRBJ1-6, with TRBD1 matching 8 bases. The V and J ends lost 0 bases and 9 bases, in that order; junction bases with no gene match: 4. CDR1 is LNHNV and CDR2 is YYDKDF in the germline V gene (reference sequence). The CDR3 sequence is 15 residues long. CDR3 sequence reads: CATSRDRTGPSPLHF. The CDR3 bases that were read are TGTGCCACCAGCAGAGATCGGACAGGGCCTTCACCC.

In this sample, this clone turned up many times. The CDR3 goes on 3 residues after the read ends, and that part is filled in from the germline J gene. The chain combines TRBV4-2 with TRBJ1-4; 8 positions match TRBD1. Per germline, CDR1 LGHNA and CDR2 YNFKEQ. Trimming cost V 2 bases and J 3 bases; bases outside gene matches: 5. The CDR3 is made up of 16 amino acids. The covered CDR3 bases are TGTGCCAGCAGCCAATATGGACAGGGCCCTAATGAAAAA. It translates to CASSQYGQGPNEK. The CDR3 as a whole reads CASSQYGQGPNEKLFF.

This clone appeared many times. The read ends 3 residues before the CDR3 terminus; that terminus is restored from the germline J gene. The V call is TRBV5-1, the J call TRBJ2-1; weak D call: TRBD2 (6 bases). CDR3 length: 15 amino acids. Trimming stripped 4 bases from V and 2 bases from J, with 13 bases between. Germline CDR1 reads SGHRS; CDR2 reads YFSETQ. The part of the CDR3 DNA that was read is TGCGCCAGCAGCGACCCTGAGCGGGCCTACAATGAG. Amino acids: CASSDPERAYNE. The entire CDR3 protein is CASSDPERAYNEQFF. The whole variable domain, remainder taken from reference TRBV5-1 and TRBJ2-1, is KAGVTQTPRYLIKTRGQQVTLSCSPISGHRSVSWYQQTPGQGLQFLFEYFSETQRNKGNFPGRFSGRQFSNSRSEMNVSTLELGDSALYLCASSDPERAYNEQFFGPGTRLTVL.

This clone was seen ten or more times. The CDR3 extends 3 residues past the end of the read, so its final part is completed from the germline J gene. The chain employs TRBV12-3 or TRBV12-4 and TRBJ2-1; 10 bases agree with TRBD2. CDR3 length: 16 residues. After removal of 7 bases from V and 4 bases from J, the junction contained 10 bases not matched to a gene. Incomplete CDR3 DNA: TGTGCCAGCAAACTCGTAGCGGGGGGACAATACAATGAG. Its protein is CASKLVAGGQYNE. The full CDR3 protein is CASKLVAGGQYNEQFF.

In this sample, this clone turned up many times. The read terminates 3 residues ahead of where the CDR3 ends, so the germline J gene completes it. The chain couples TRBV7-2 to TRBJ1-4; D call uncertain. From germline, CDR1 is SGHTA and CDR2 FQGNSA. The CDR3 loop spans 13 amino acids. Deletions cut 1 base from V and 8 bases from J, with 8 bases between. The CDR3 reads CASSLVNSEKLFF. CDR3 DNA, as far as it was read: TGTGCCAGCAGCTTAGTAAACAGCGAAAAA.

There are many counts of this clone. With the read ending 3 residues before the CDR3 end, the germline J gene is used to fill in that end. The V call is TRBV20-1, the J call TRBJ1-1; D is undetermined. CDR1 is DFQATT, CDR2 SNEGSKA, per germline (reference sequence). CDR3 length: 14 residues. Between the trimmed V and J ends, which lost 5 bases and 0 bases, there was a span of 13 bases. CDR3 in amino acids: CSAPGNSVNTEAFF. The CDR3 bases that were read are TGCAGTGCTCCAGGTAATTCGGTGAACACTGAA.

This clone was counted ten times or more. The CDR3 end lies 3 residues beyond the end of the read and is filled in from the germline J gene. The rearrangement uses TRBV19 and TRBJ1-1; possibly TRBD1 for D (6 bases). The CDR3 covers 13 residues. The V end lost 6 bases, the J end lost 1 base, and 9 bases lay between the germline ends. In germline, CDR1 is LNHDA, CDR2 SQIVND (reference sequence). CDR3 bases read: TGTGCCAGTAGGCCGGGACAGAACACTGAA. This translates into CASRPGQNTE. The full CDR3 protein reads CASRPGQNTEAFF.

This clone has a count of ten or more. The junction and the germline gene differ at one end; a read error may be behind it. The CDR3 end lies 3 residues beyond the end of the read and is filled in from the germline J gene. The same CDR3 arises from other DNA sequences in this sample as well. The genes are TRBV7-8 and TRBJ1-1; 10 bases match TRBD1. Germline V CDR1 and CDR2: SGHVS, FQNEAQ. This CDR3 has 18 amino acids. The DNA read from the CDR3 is TGTGCCAGCAGCTTAGTCCGCAGGGACAGGGGATTGAATACTGAA. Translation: CASSLVRRDRGLNTE. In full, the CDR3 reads CASSLVRRDRGLNTEAFF.

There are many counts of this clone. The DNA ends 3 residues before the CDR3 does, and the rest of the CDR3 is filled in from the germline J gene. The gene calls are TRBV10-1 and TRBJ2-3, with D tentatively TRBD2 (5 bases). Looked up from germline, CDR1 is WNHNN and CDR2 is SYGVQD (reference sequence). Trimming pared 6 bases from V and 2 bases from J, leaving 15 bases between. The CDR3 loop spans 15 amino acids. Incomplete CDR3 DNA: TGCGCCAGCAGCCTGGGCGGGTCAGCCACAGATACG. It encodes CASSLGGSATDT. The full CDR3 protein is CASSLGGSATDTQYF.

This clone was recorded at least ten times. The DNA read from the CDR3 is TGTGCCAGCAGCTTTACAGGGGGTAACAATCAGCCC. Its translation is CASSFTGGNNQP. Given in full, the CDR3 is CASSFTGGNNQPQHF. The rearrangement uses TRBV5-5 and TRBJ1-5; 8 bases are shared with TRBD1. The read ends 3 residues shy of where the CDR3 ends; the end is completed using the germline J gene. V gave up 2 bases and J gave up 3 bases; unmatched junction bases: 4. In germline, CDR1 is SGHKS, CDR2 YYEKEE (reference sequence). This CDR3 contains 15 residues.

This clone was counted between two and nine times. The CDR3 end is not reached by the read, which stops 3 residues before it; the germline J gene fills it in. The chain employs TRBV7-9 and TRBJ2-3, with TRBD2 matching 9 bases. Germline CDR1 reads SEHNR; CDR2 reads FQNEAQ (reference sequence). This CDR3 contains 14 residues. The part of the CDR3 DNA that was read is TGTGCCAGCAGCCAAGGACTAGCGCGAGAGACG. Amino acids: CASSQGLARET. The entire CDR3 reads CASSQGLARETQYF. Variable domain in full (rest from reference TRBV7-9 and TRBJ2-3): DTGVSQNPRHKITKRGQNVTFRCDPISEHNRLYWYRQTLGQGPEFLTYFQNEAQLEKSRLLSDRFSAERPKGSFSTLEIQRTEQGDSAMYLCASSQGLARETQYFGPGTRLTVL.